The table lists the clone carrying this T cell receptor beta chain with many counts. As for time point: newly diagnosed GD, antithyroid drugs for less than 3 months. PBMC-derived RNA was used for the TCR library. The EDTA tubes were filled with around 9.2 milliliters of drawn peripheral blood. The data originate from a study of regulatory T cells in long-lasting Graves disease. HTBI primers from iRepertoire and Arm-PCR of CDR3 regions yielded the TCR beta libraries. Study processing details: From all samples, identification returned 12 to 15 TRBJ and about 60 TRBV segments. One entry per CDR3 protein results from TCRdb running MiXCR on the multiplex PCR reads. These V and J calls are TCRdb output, not the study's own analysis. This sample carries about 470,000 distinct CDR3 sequences, about a sixth of them seen once, and the ten largest clones take more than 10%. Germline CDR1 is KGHSH and CDR2 is LQKENI. The CDR3 runs 14 residues. The trim removed 6 bases at V and 5 bases at J, leaving 4 bases unmatched.

The same data also contributed to another study, on T cells in Graves' hyperthyroidism and ophthalmopathy. From that report: Absent ophthalmopathy progression within 18 months defined stable Graves' hyperthyroidism.

The source of this sequence is a man in his forties with Graves disease. The starting material was peripheral blood mononuclear cells (PBMCs), obtained at new diagnosis, from a patient treated with antithyroid drugs. The chain is built from TRBV18 and TRBJ2-5; 12 positions agree with TRBD1. CDR3 in DNA: TGTGCCAGCTCGGGACAGGGGGCCGGCGAGACCCAGTACTTC. Translated, it gives CASSGQGAGETQYF. Filled out from reference TRBV18 and TRBJ2-5, the complete variable domain reads NAGVMQNPRHLVRRRGQEARLRCSPMKGHSHVYWYRQLPEEGLKFMVYLQKENIIDESGMPKERFSAEFPKEGPSILRIQQVVRGDSAAYFCASSGQGAGETQYFGPGTRLLVL.